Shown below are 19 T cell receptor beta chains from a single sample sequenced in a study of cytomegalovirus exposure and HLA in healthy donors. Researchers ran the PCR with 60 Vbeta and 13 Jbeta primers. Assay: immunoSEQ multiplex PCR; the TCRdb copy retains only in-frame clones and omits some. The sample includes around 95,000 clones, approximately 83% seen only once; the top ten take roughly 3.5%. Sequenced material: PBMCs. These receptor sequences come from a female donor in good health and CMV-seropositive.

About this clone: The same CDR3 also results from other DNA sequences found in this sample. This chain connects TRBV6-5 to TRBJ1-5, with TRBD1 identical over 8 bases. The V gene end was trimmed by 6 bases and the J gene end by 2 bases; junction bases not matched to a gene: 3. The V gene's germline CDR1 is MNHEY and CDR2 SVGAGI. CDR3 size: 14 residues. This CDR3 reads CASSLGQGNQPQHF. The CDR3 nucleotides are TGTGCCAGCAGCCTGGGACAGGGCAATCAGCCCCAGCATTTT.

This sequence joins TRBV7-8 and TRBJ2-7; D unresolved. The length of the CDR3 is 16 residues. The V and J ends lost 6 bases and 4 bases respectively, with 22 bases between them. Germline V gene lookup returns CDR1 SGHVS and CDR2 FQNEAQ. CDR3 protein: CASSSIKLSVWYEQYF. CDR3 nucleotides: TGTGCCAGCAGTTCCATCAAGCTGAGCGTTTGGTACGAGCAGTACTTC.

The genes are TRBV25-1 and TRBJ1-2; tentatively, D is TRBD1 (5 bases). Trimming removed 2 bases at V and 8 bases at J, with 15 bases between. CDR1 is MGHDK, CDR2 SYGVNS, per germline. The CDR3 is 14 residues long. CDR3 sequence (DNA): TGTGCCAGCAGTGAAGGGGCAGCACTGGGCGGCTACACCTTC. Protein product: CASSEGAALGGYTF.

CDR3 loop: CASSGTGDSSNQPQHF. The CDR3, as DNA: TGTGCCAGCAGCGGAACAGGGGACTCTAGCAATCAGCCCCAGCATTTT. The rearrangement uses TRBV5-5 and TRBJ1-5; 7 positions agree with TRBD1. Looked up from germline, CDR1 is SGHKS and CDR2 is YYEKEE (reference sequence). The length of the CDR3 is 16 residues. The trim removed 4 bases at V and 0 bases at J, leaving 7 bases unmatched.

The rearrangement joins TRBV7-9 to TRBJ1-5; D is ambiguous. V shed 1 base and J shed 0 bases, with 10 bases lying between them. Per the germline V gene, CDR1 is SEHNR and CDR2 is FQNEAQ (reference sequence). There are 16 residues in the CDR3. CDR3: CASSLGSVPSNQPQHF. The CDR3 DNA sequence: TGTGCCAGCAGCTTAGGCTCGGTACCTAGCAATCAGCCCCAGCATTTT.

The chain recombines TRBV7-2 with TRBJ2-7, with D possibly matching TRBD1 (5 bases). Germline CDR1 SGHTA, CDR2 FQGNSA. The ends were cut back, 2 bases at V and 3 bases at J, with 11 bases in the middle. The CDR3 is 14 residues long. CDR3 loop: CASSLRGQGYEQYF. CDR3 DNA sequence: TGTGCCAGCAGCTTAAGGGGTCAGGGCTACGAGCAGTACTTC.

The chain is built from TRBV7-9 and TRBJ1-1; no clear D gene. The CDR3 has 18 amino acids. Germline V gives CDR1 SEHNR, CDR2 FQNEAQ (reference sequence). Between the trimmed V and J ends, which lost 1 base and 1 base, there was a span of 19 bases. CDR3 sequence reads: CASSLVAGAVVSNTEAFF. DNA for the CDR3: TGTGCCAGCAGCTTAGTCGCGGGCGCGGTCGTATCGAACACTGAAGCTTTCTTT. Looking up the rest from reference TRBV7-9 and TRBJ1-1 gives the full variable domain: DTGVSQNPRHKITKRGQNVTFRCDPISEHNRLYWYRQTLGQGPEFLTYFQNEAQLEKSRLLSDRFSAERPKGSFSTLEIQRTEQGDSAMYLCASSLVAGAVVSNTEAFFGQGTRLTVV.

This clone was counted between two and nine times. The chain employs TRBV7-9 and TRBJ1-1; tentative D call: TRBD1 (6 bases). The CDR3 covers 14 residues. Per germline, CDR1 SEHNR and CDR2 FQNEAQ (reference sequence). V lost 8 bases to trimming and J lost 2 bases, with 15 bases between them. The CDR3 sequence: CASVPTGFNTEAFF. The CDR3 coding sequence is TGTGCCAGCGTTCCAACAGGGTTTAACACTGAAGCTTTCTTT. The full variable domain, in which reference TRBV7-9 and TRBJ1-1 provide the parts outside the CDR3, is DTGVSQNPRHKITKRGQNVTFRCDPISEHNRLYWYRQTLGQGPEFLTYFQNEAQLEKSRLLSDRFSAERPKGSFSTLEIQRTEQGDSAMYLCASVPTGFNTEAFFGQGTRLTVV.

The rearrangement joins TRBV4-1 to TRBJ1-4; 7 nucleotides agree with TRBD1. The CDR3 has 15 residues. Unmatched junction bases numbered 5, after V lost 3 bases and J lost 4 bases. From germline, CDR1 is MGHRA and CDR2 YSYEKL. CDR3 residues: CASSQSRDSNEKLFF. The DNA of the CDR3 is TGCGCCAGCAGCCAGAGCCGGGACAGTAATGAAAAACTGTTTTTT.

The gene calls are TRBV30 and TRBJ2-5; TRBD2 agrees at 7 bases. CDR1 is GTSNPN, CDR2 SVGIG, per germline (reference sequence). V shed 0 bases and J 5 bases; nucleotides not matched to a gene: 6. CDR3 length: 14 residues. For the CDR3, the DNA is TGTGCCTGGAGTGTACGGACGCGGGGGGAGACCCAGTACTTC. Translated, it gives CAWSVRTRGETQYF.

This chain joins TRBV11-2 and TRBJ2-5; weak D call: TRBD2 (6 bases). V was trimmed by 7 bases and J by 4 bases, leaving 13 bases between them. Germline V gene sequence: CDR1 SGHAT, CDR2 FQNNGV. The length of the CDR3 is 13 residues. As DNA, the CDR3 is TGTGCCAGCACCAAGGGACTTCCAGAGACCCAGTACTTC. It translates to CASTKGLPETQYF.

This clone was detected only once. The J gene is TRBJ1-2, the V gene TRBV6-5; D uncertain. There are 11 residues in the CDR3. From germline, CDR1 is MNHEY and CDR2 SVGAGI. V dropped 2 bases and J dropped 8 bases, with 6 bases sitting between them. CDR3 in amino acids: CASSYEGGYTF. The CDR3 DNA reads TGTGCCAGCAGTTACGAGGGAGGCTACACCTTC.

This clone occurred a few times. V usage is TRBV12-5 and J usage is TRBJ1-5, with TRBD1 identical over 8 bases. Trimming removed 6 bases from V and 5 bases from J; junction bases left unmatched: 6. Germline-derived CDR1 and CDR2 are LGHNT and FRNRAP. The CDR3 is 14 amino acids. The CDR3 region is CASGPGQGHQPQHF. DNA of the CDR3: TGTGCTAGTGGGCCCGGACAGGGACATCAGCCCCAGCATTTT.

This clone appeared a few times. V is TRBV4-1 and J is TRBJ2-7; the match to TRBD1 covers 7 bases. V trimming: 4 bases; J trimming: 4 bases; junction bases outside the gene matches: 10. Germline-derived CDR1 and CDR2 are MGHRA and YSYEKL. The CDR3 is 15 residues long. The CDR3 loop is CASSLRDSPNYEQYF. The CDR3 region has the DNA TGCGCCAGCAGCCTACGGGACAGCCCAAATTACGAGCAGTACTTC.

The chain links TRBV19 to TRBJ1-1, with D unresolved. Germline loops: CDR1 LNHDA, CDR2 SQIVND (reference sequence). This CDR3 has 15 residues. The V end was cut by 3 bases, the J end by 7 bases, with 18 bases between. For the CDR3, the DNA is TGTGCCAGTAGTATCTCAATCGGATCGGCGGGTGAAGCTTTCTTT. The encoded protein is CASSISIGSAGEAFF.

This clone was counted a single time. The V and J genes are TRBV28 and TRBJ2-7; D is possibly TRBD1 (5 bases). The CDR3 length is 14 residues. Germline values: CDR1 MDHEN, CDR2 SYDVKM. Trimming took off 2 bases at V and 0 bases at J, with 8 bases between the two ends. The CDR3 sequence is CASSLDSLSYEQYF. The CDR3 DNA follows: TGTGCCAGCAGTTTAGACAGTCTCTCCTACGAGCAGTACTTC.

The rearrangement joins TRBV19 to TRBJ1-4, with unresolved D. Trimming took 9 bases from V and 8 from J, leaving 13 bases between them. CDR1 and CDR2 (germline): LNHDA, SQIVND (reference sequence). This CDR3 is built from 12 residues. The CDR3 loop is CASSGLAEKLFF. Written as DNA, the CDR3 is TGTGCCAGCTCGGGATTAGCAGAAAAACTGTTTTTT.

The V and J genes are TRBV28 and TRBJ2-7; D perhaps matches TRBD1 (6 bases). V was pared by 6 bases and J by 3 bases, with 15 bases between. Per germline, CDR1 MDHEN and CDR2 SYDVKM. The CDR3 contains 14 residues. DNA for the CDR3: TGTGCCAGCAGGGGGTTGGGGGCTATCTACGAGCAGTACTTC. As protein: CASRGLGAIYEQYF.

DNA for the CDR3: TGTGCCAGCAGCCCTTTTACACTAGCGGGTTCCTACAATGAGCAGTTCTTC. As protein: CASSPFTLAGSYNEQFF. This chain joins TRBV5-4 and TRBJ2-1; TRBD2 matches 9 bases. CDR3 length: 17 amino acids. V shed 4 bases, J shed 1 base, and the junction held 9 bases outside the gene matches. Germline V gene sequence: CDR1 SGHNT, CDR2 YYREEE (reference sequence).